One sample yielded the 18 T cell receptor beta chains listed below, sequenced in a study of response to subunit inactivated influenza vaccine listed by TCRdb under 2018. The receptor library was made with RT-PCR. The sample was run on an Illumina HiSeq 2500. The public reads were run again by TCRdb, first through fastp at Q25 and then through MiXCR, and only productive beta chains were kept. Rows with a matching CDR3 protein are joined into one entry that keeps the most common DNA and genes. The sample table lists about 650,000 distinct CDR3 sequences, 15% to 17% of them with a count of one. Roughly 12% of the sample lies in the top ten. Sequenced here: PBMCs from blood, sampled roughly 12 days after vaccination. These receptor sequences come from a man in his fifties or sixties who received an inactivated influenza vaccine. Donor details come from another sample of the same person, matched by shared clones.

This clonotype was seen more than once but under ten times. The chain has TRBV6-1 and TRBJ2-3; 8 nucleotides match TRBD2. The CDR3 length is 13 residues. With 8 bases clipped from V and 0 bases from J, the junction kept 1 base outside the gene matches. CDR1 is MNHNS, CDR2 SASEGT, per germline. As DNA, the CDR3 is TGTGCCAGCGGGACTAGGAGCACAGATACGCAGTATTTT. Amino acids: CASGTRSTDTQYF.

In its sample, this clonotype was seen a few times. Here the CDR3 DNA reads TGTGCCAGCAGCAAGGCCGCAACGCCCTACGAGCAGTACTTC. It translates to CASSKAATPYEQYF. V and J are TRBV9 and TRBJ2-7; D is undetermined. The CDR3 consists of 14 residues. V was shortened by 4 bases and J by 2 bases, with 13 bases between the two germline ends. Per germline, CDR1 SGDLS and CDR2 YYNGEE.

The V call is TRBV3-1, the J call TRBJ2-3; a possible D gene is TRBD1 (5 bases). The V and J ends lost 5 bases and 0 bases respectively, with 12 bases between them. CDR3 length: 15 residues. Per germline, CDR1 LGHDT and CDR2 YNNKEL (reference sequence). The CDR3 region has the DNA TGTGCCAGCAGCTACACAGGCCGAAGCACAGATACGCAGTATTTT. Protein: CASSYTGRSTDTQYF.

The chain links TRBV4-2 to TRBJ2-7; 7 bases fit TRBD1. The CDR3 spans 15 residues. V lost 0 bases, J lost 5 bases, and 7 bases stayed unmatched. The V gene's germline CDR1 is LGHNA and CDR2 YNFKEQ. The CDR3 loop is CASSQDLGRGNEQYF. The CDR3 DNA sequence: TGTGCCAGCAGCCAAGATCTGGGCAGGGGGAACGAGCAGTACTTC.

The chain links TRBV19 to TRBJ2-7; 10 bases fit TRBD1. Germline V gives CDR1 LNHDA, CDR2 SQIVND (reference sequence). The CDR3 consists of 15 residues. V was pared by 6 bases and J by 2 bases, with 7 bases of the junction left unmatched. CDR3 amino acids: CASSMGQGSAYEQYF. CDR3 nucleotides: TGTGCCAGTAGCATGGGACAGGGGTCGGCCTACGAGCAGTACTTC.

This clonotype appeared a few times. The chain combines TRBV7-2 with TRBJ2-4; 11 bases map to TRBD2. The CDR3 spans 15 residues. V gave up 1 base and J gave up 8 bases; unmatched junction bases: 4. The germline gives CDR1 SGHTA, CDR2 FQGNSA. CDR3 residues: CASSLVLAGGDIQYF. As DNA, the CDR3 is TGTGCCAGCAGCTTAGTCCTAGCGGGAGGAGACATTCAGTACTTC.

This clonotype was detected a few times. The J gene is TRBJ2-4, the V gene TRBV30; 10 bases map to TRBD1. This CDR3 comprises 13 residues. CDR1 and CDR2 from the germline V gene are GTSNPN and SVGIG (reference sequence). Unmatched junction bases numbered 2, after V lost 2 bases and J lost 7 bases. DNA of the CDR3: TGTGCCTGGAGTCAGGACAGGGGGAACATTCAGTACTTC. Translated, it gives CAWSQDRGNIQYF. Together with reference TRBV30 and TRBJ2-4, the CDR3 gives the full variable domain: SQTIHQWPATLVQPVGSPLSLECTVEGTSNPNLYWYRQAAGRGLQLLFYSVGIGQISSEVPQNLSASRPQDRQFILSSKKLLLSDSGFYLCAWSQDRGNIQYFGAGTRLSVL.

This clonotype was counted only a few times. This chain uses TRBV5-1 with TRBJ2-7; the match to TRBD1 covers 7 bases. V was clipped by 4 bases and J by 2 bases; unmatched bases: 6. Germline-derived CDR1 and CDR2 are SGHRS and YFSETQ. CDR3 length: 14 residues. In DNA form, the CDR3 reads TGCGCCAGCAGCATCAGGGGGAGCACCTACGAGCAGTACTTC. This encodes CASSIRGSTYEQYF. The variable domain in full, with the rest retrieved from reference TRBV5-1 and TRBJ2-7, is KAGVTQTPRYLIKTRGQQVTLSCSPISGHRSVSWYQQTPGQGLQFLFEYFSETQRNKGNFPGRFSGRQFSNSRSEMNVSTLELGDSALYLCASSIRGSTYEQYFGPGTRLTVT.

This clonotype was picked up a small number of times. The chain links TRBV29-1 to TRBJ2-1; 12 bases fit TRBD1. This CDR3 is built from 14 residues. Germline CDR1 is SQVTM and CDR2 is ANQGSEA. The ends lost 6 bases at V and 7 bases at J; junction bases unmatched: 7. CDR3 protein: CSVDTGQGANEQFF. CDR3 nucleotides: TGCAGCGTGGATACGGGACAGGGGGCTAATGAGCAGTTCTTC.

The V call is TRBV12-3 or TRBV12-4, the J call TRBJ2-7; D possibly corresponds to TRBD2 (5 bases). This CDR3 has 14 residues. Between the trimmed V and J ends, which lost 4 bases and 5 bases, there was a span of 15 bases. The CDR3: CASSSSRTLHEQYF. CDR3 nucleotide sequence: TGTGCCAGCAGTTCTTCCCGGACTTTACACGAGCAGTACTTC.

CDR3 residues: CASSYVDSGGAGATDTQYF. The CDR3 nucleotides read TGTGCCAGCAGTTATGTGGATAGCGGGGGGGCCGGGGCGACAGATACGCAGTATTTT. V and J are TRBV6-5 and TRBJ2-3; 11 bases align to TRBD2. Looked up from germline, CDR1 is MNHEY and CDR2 is SVGAGI. V shed 3 bases and J 3 bases; nucleotides not matched to a gene: 14. CDR3 size: 19 residues.

V is TRBV7-3 and J is TRBJ2-5; D not certain. V was shortened by 5 bases and J by 3 bases, with 10 bases between the two germline ends. Germline CDR1 and CDR2: SGHTA and FQGTGA. This CDR3 region has 13 residues. The CDR3 region is CASSPIPKETQYF. CDR3 nucleotides: TGTGCCAGCAGCCCGATCCCGAAAGAGACCCAGTACTTC.

The chain joins TRBV12-3 or TRBV12-4 to TRBJ1-2; TRBD1 agrees at 9 bases. The CDR3 spans 15 residues. V was clipped by 5 bases and J by 8 bases; unmatched bases: 12. This chain's CDR3 is CASSKGQGTGRGYTF. The DNA for the CDR3 is TGTGCCAGCAGTAAAGGACAGGGGACCGGTCGAGGCTACACCTTC.

This clonotype was seen repeatedly, ten times or more. The genes are TRBV6-1 and TRBJ2-2; TRBD1 or TRBD2 may be the D gene (5 bases each). This CDR3 spans 17 amino acids. The V gene lost 3 bases and the J gene lost 5 bases, with 19 bases spanning the gap. CDR1 and CDR2 from the germline V gene are MNHNS and SASEGT. CDR3 coding DNA: TGTGCCAGCAGTGACCCCCACTCCGGGACCGGGACCGGGGAGCTGTTTTTT. This translates into CASSDPHSGTGTGELFF.

The sample holds a few counts of this clonotype. The chain links TRBV7-9 to TRBJ2-1; D perhaps matches TRBD2 (6 bases). V was cut by 2 bases and J by 7 bases, with 12 bases left in between. The germline CDR1 and CDR2 sequences are SEHNR and FQNEAQ (reference sequence). This CDR3 has 14 amino acids. The CDR3 region has the DNA TGTGCCAGCAGCTTAACGGGGGACGGTAATGAGCAGTTCTTC. It yields the protein CASSLTGDGNEQFF.

This rearrangement joins TRBV15 to TRBJ1-1; the D is unclear. CDR3 length: 14 amino acids. Germline CDR1 is LNHNV and CDR2 is YYDKDF (reference sequence). V was pared by 1 base and J by 4 bases, with 10 bases between. CDR3 region: CATSRGESGTEAFF. CDR3 DNA: TGTGCCACCAGCAGAGGAGAGAGTGGCACTGAAGCTTTCTTT.

Comments on this clonotype: The junction departs from the called germline gene at one end, perhaps through a read error. The V and J genes are TRBV28 and TRBJ2-3, with a weak D call TRBD1 (6 bases). CDR1 MDHEN and CDR2 SYDVKM come from the germline V gene. CDR3 length: 13 residues. The CDR3 sequence: CASTPGQADTEYF. CDR3 sequence (DNA): TGTGCCAGCACCCCGGGACAAGCAGATACGGAGTATTTT.

The table lists this clonotype with a count of one. This sequence joins TRBV19 and TRBJ2-5; D call uncertain. Trimming removed 5 bases from V and 2 bases from J, with 18 bases in between. The CDR3 runs to 16 residues. Germline loops: CDR1 LNHDA, CDR2 SQIVND (reference sequence). The CDR3 reads CASSPRGFGMQETQYF. CDR3 nucleotide sequence: TGTGCCAGTAGTCCCCGAGGATTTGGCATGCAAGAGACCCAGTACTTC.